A selection of T cell receptor beta chains follows, all from one sample in a study of OX40 agonist ivuxolimab in advanced cancers. TCRdb's table, derived via immunoSEQ multiplex PCR, lists solely in-frame clones and lacks some. The sample has roughly 60,000 clones, roughly 86% seen once. This specimen was CD4+ or CD8+ T cells sorted from blood, taken in a trial of the OX40 agonist ivuxolimab. All receptors come from an adult with an advanced solid tumor such as melanoma, head and neck, liver or kidney cancer. Each CDR3 is given with its conserved first and last residue. The order of the fields is CDR3 DNA, CDR3 protein, J gene, D gene, clone size, V gene. A D gene is named only where the DNA matches it firmly. Only part of the rows carry a size: once, few, many, or a class if the clone is expanded.

TGTGCCAGCACCGATCGAAAGGCAACTAATGAAAAACTGTTTTTT	CASTDRKATNEKLFF	TRBJ1-4	NA	NA	TRBV28
TGTGCCAGCGGGGAATGGCCGTACGAGCAGTACTTC	CASGEWPYEQYF	TRBJ2-7	NA	NA	TRBV27
TGTGCCTGGATTATACTCCCGGGCGCCTCAAACACTGAAGCTTTCTTT	CAWIILPGASNTEAFF	TRBJ1-1	NA	NA	TRBV30
TGTGCCAGCAGAACTGAGGGCGGGAAAGACGAGCAGTACTTC	CASRTEGGKDEQYF	TRBJ2-7	NA	NA	TRBV2
TGTGCCACCGCGGACAGGAACACCGGGGAGCTGTTTTTT	CATADRNTGELFF	TRBJ2-2	NA	NA	TRBV28
TGTGCCAGCAGTCGACTAGCGGGGGGTGGGGAGCAGTACTTC	CASSRLAGGGEQYF	TRBJ2-7	TRBD2	NA	TRBV6-4
TGTGCCAGTAGTAGGGACGGAAACACTATGGTCGGCTACACCTTC	CASSRDGNTMVGYTF	TRBJ1-2	NA	NA	TRBV19
TGTGCCAGCAGCTCCTCTGGTTCACCCCTCCACTTT	CASSSSGSPLHF	TRBJ1-6	NA	NA	TRBV7-2
TGTGCCTGGAGGGGACTAGCGGCTTCAGATACGCAGTATTTT	CAWRGLAASDTQYF	TRBJ2-3	TRBD2	NA	TRBV30
TGTGCCAGCAGCTTAGTTTGGGAGGGAAATCAGCCCCAGCATTTT	CASSLVWEGNQPQHF	TRBJ1-5	NA	NA	TRBV7-3
TGTGCCAGCAGAATAGGGGGTAAAAATGAGCAGTTCTTC	CASRIGGKNEQFF	TRBJ2-1	NA	NA	TRBV5-4
TGTGCCAGCAGCTTAAGGCTTGGGGGTTCCACAGATACGCAGTATTTT	CASSLRLGGSTDTQYF	TRBJ2-3	NA	NA	TRBV7-3
TGTGCCTGGATTATCACCTTCAATGAGCAGTTCTTC	CAWIITFNEQFF	TRBJ2-1	NA	NA	TRBV30
TGCGCCAGCAGCCAAGATGAGAAGTACGAAGCTTTCTTT	CASSQDEKYEAFF	TRBJ1-1	NA	NA	TRBV4-1
TGTGCCAGCTCACAACGGGACAGCCGGGCGGACCGGGGGCTGTTTTTT	CASSQRDSRADRGLFF	TRBJ1-4	TRBD1	NA	TRBV18
TGTGCCAGCAGCCAAGTCGGGGAGACCCAGTACTTC	CASSQVGETQYF	TRBJ2-5	NA	NA	TRBV7-9
TGCGCCAGCAGCTTGGTCTCCACAGATACGCAGTATTTT	CASSLVSTDTQYF	TRBJ2-3	NA	once	TRBV5-1
TGTGCCAGCAGCTCGCGAATGGAGACCCAGTACTTC	CASSSRMETQYF	TRBJ2-5	NA	NA	TRBV7-8
TGTGCCAGCACCAAAGGTCAATTGACAGGGTCGGCTTTCTTT	CASTKGQLTGSAFF	TRBJ1-1	TRBD1	NA	TRBV2
TGTGCCAGCAGCTTAGGGCAGGGAAACTACAATGAGCAGTTCTTC	CASSLGQGNYNEQFF	TRBJ2-1	NA	NA	TRBV7-3
TGTGCCAGCAGCTCAGGGGACCACACAGATACGCAGTATTTT	CASSSGDHTDTQYF	TRBJ2-3	NA	NA	TRBV5-4
TGTGCCAGTAGGCGCCGGGACAGCCGCACCGGGGAGCTGTTTTTT	CASRRRDSRTGELFF	TRBJ2-2	TRBD1	NA	TRBV19
TGCGCCAGCAGCCCCCTTTCCCGGGACAGGGACGAGCAGTACTTC	CASSPLSRDRDEQYF	TRBJ2-7	TRBD1	once	TRBV5-1
TGTGCCAGTTATCCAGGGCATAATGAAAAACTGTTTTTT	CASYPGHNEKLFF	TRBJ1-4	NA	NA	TRBV19
TGTGCCAGCAGCGGAACCGGGGGGCCCCAGCATTTT	CASSGTGGPQHF	TRBJ1-5	NA	NA	TRBV9
TGTGCCAGCAACAAAATCTCCGGGGATAATAGGCCGTACAATGAGCAGTACTTC	CASNKISGDNRPYNEQYF	TRBJ2-7	NA	NA	TRBV6-4
TGTGCCAGCAGTTACTCGGGACCTACCACAGATACGCAGTATTTT	CASSYSGPTTDTQYF	TRBJ2-3	NA	NA	TRBV6-5
TGTGCCAGCAGCTTAACGTCAGATACGCAGTATTTT	CASSLTSDTQYF	TRBJ2-3	NA	NA	TRBV7-6
TGTGCCAGTGGGACAGGTCCCTACGAGCAGTACTTC	CASGTGPYEQYF	TRBJ2-7	TRBD1	NA	TRBV19
TGTGCCAGCAGTATTTCCTCGGGGGTGCCTCAGCCCCAGCATTTT	CASSISSGVPQPQHF	TRBJ1-5	NA	NA	TRBV6-1
TGTGCCAGCCGGGGGGGTGGCACTGAAGCTTTCTTT	CASRGGGTEAFF	TRBJ1-1	NA	few	TRBV2
TGTGCCAGCAGCGCTACAGGGGTGGGAGATTCACCCCTCCACTTT	CASSATGVGDSPLHF	TRBJ1-6	TRBD1	NA	TRBV9
TGCGCCAGCAGCTTGGCCAGGGCTAGCGGGGACCTACCGCTCGCGAACACCGGGGAGCTGTTTTTT	CASSLARASGDLPLANTGELFF	TRBJ2-2	TRBD2	NA	TRBV5-1
TGTGCCAGCAGCCCTGGTAGGGAGTTTACCATATATTTT	CASSPGREFTIYF	TRBJ1-3	NA	NA	TRBV6-5
TGTGCCAGCAGCCAAGTCCAGGGGGCCGCTGGGAGAGAGACCCAGTACTTC	CASSQVQGAAGRETQYF	TRBJ2-5	TRBD1	NA	TRBV4-2
TGTGCCATCGGTCAGGATTCGAAGGACGAGCAGTACTTC	CAIGQDSKDEQYF	TRBJ2-7	NA	NA	TRBV10-3
TGTGCCAGCAGTGAAGGGACTAGTGGTGAGACCCAGTACTTC	CASSEGTSGETQYF	TRBJ2-5	TRBD2	NA	TRBV2
TGTGCCAGCAGCCCCAAGGGGCCCTACGAGCAGTACTTC	CASSPKGPYEQYF	TRBJ2-7	NA	NA	TRBV7-3
TGTGCCAGCAGCTGGACAGAACAAGAGACCCAGTACTTC	CASSWTEQETQYF	TRBJ2-5	NA	NA	TRBV7-2
TGCGCCAGCAGCCAAGCCCCCCTTGGACAGGGGGGCTCCTACGAGCAGTACTTC	CASSQAPLGQGGSYEQYF	TRBJ2-7	TRBD1	NA	TRBV4-1
TGTGCCAGCAGCGTCGCCCAGGGGGTAGATACGCAGTATTTT	CASSVAQGVDTQYF	TRBJ2-3	TRBD1	NA	TRBV9
TGTGCCAGCAGTTACGATACAGATGGTGGAAACACCATATATTTT	CASSYDTDGGNTIYF	TRBJ1-3	NA	NA	TRBV6-5
TGTGCTAGTGCTATTTTGGGAGGGTCCCGTCAGCCCCAGCATTTT	CASAILGGSRQPQHF	TRBJ1-5	NA	NA	TRBV12-5
TGTGCCAGCAGCGTCGCCGGTCTAAACCCCTACGAGCAGTACTTC	CASSVAGLNPYEQYF	TRBJ2-7	NA	NA	TRBV7-9
TGTGCCAGCTCGCAGGGGACTGACACCGGGGAGCTGTTTTTT	CASSQGTDTGELFF	TRBJ2-2	NA	once	TRBV18
TGTGCCAGCAGCCCATATAGGGTAAACACCGGGGAGCTGTTTTTT	CASSPYRVNTGELFF	TRBJ2-2	NA	few	TRBV7-8
TGTGCCAGCAGTCAAACTAGCGGGGCCTACGAGCAGTACTTC	CASSQTSGAYEQYF	TRBJ2-7	TRBD2	once	TRBV7-2
TGTGCCAGCAGTTCACCTTCGTCTAAAGGTTCCTACGAGCAGTACTTC	CASSSPSSKGSYEQYF	TRBJ2-7	NA	NA	TRBV6-5
TGTGCCAGCAATCGACAGACGAGCAATCAGCCCCAGCATTTT	CASNRQTSNQPQHF	TRBJ1-5	NA	NA	TRBV2
TGTGCCAGCAGCGTAGAGATTACCGCAGGGTTGAACACTGAAGCTTTCTTT	CASSVEITAGLNTEAFF	TRBJ1-1	NA	NA	TRBV9
TGTGCCAGCAGCCCGACGACAGCGAACTATGGCTACACCTTC	CASSPTTANYGYTF	TRBJ1-2	NA	NA	TRBV7-3
TGTGCCAGCAGAATTCCGAGCTCTGGGGCCAACGTCCTGACTTTC	CASRIPSSGANVLTF	TRBJ2-6	NA	NA	TRBV28
TGTGCCAGCAGTGCGATGGGGTTGCTTCAGTACTTC	CASSAMGLLQYF	TRBJ2-4	NA	NA	TRBV2
TGTGCCAGCAGCTTTAGGCTGAACACTGAAGCTTTCTTT	CASSFRLNTEAFF	TRBJ1-1	NA	NA	TRBV7-8
TGTGCCAGCAGTGAATGGGGGCGGGAGGATCAGCCCCAGCATTTT	CASSEWGREDQPQHF	TRBJ1-5	NA	NA	TRBV6-1
TGTGCCAGCAGTTTGGAGGGAAGGTATGGCTACACCTTC	CASSLEGRYGYTF	TRBJ1-2	NA	NA	TRBV27
TGTGCCAGTAGTACCCGGACAGGCTCCTATAATTCACCCCTCCACTTT	CASSTRTGSYNSPLHF	TRBJ1-6	TRBD1	NA	TRBV19
TGTGCCAGCAGGACAGGGTACAATGAGCAGTTCTTC	CASRTGYNEQFF	TRBJ2-1	TRBD1	NA	TRBV28
TGTGCCAGCTCACCACCGGCAGGCAACTCCTACGAGCAGTACTTC	CASSPPAGNSYEQYF	TRBJ2-7	NA	NA	TRBV18